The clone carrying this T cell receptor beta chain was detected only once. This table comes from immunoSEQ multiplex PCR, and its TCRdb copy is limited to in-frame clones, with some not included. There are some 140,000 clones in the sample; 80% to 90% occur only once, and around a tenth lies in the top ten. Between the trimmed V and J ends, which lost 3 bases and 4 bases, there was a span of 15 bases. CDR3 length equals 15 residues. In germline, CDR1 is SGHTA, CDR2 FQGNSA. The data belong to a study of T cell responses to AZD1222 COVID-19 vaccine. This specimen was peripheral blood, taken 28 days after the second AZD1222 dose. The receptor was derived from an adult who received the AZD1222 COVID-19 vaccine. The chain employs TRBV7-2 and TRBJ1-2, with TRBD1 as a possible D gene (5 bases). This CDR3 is CASSFGPAGSYGYTF. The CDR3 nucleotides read TGTGCCAGCAGCTTCGGCCCCGCAGGGTCCTATGGCTACACCTTC.